This T cell receptor beta chain is drawn from a study of neurological immune-mediated disorders. The sorted libraries involved the use of around 1 million CD4+ or CD8+ T cells. This clonotype was found many times. Its antigen is not identified. CDR1 and CDR2 (germline): SGDLS, YYNGEE. The CDR3 has 16 amino acids. With 6 bases removed from V and 0 bases from J, the gap between germline ends came to 17 bases. 5'RACE with 10-nucleotide random UMIs generated the cDNA. TCRdb passed the 5' RACE reads through MiXCR, listing each CDR3 protein once. There are about 18,000 distinct CDR3 sequences in the sample; about 10% occur only once, and about 32% lies in the top ten. Findings and limits, study-wide: While HTLV-1-associated myelopathy showed the greatest TCR clonal expansion, multiple sclerosis showed the least, falling below healthy controls. CDR3 amino acid sequences of expanded clones were not shared across subjects, a result suggesting private repertoires in all groups.

This chain joins TRBV9 and TRBJ2-3; D uncertain. The sequence came from a woman between 45 and 60 years old in good health. The specimen was CD8+ T cells from blood. CDR3 nucleotide sequence: TGTGCCAGCACCCCCGGCGGCCAAGCTAGCACAGATACGCAGTATTTT. Its protein product is CASTPGGQASTDTQYF.